This T cell receptor (beta chain) originates from a study of blood T cell repertoires in COVID-19. The wider study: T cells, B-cell-depleted T cells, or PBMCs supplied cDNA or gDNA.

Repertoires were generated with immunoSEQ multiplex PCR, while TCRdb's copy carries only in-frame clones and drops some. The data show some 280,000 clones, with around 90% seen just once and 0.85% to 0.95% held by the top ten. The CDR3 is 16 residues long. V dropped 4 bases and J dropped 2; count of bases not matched to a gene: 9. Germline V gene lookup returns CDR1 LNHDA and CDR2 SQIVND (reference sequence). The rearrangement links TRBV19 to TRBJ2-5; 8 bases fit TRBD2. The specimen sequenced was peripheral blood. The receptor comes from a woman aged 40-49 years who had recovered from COVID-19. The CDR3 sequence is CASSRSRGTSQETQYF. The DNA of the CDR3 is TGTGCCAGTAGTAGATCCCGAGGGACTAGTCAAGAGACCCAGTACTTC.